This T cell receptor (beta chain) came from a study of OX40 agonist ivuxolimab in advanced cancers. With regard to the full study: Ivuxolimab was an agonistic, fully human IgG2 monoclonal antibody directed against OX40 (CD134), a costimulatory receptor. Partial responses occurred in three dose-escalation patients, of whom one had hepatocellular carcinoma and two had cutaneous melanoma. Patients were allowed to have had prior anti-PD-1, anti-PD-L1 or anti-CTLA-4 therapy, and more than 30% of the dose-escalation patients had previously received checkpoint inhibitors. The paper reports the monotherapy dose-escalation portion (N = 52 patients) of the phase I ivuxolimab trial. In the dose-escalation cohort, approximately 83% of patients were male, and the mean age was roughly 56 years with a range of about 20 to 80. Peripheral TCRbeta sequencing aimed to test whether ivuxolimab altered TCR sequence diversity and caused clonal T-cell expansion. Intravenous ivuxolimab was administered to patients every 2 weeks at six dose levels: 0.01, 0.1, 0.3, 1.5, 3 and 10 mg/kg. Of the approximately 54 dose-escalation patients, hepatocellular carcinoma was present in around 20, melanoma in some 15, renal cell carcinoma in 9 and head and neck cancer in 9.

Only a few counts were recorded for this clone. What antigen it recognizes has not been identified. One base away there is no much larger clone; base qualities are not given. What the authors observed across the whole study: Partial responders in the 0.1-3.0 mg/kg groups had among the lowest normalized peripheral clonal expansion, especially among CD8+ T cells. Clonal expansion of both CD4+ and CD8+ blood T cells was observed from baseline to week 6 at doses 0.1 to 3.0 mg/kg. Low levels of normalized T-cell clonal expansion were also seen in some nonresponding patients. After ivuxolimab, more expanded clones were found on average in CD8+ T cells than in CD4+ T cells. Which antigens the clonally expanded peripheral T cells were specific for was not determined.

The germline V gene yields MGHRA for CDR1 and YSYEKL for CDR2. The CDR3 runs 13 amino acids, cysteine and phenylalanine included. The only DNA kept is the CDR3, 39 bases in frame from the first base. V drops 0 bases and J drops 9 bases, leaving 12 bases in between. Patients with a history of autoimmune disease or receiving systemic immunosuppression were excluded from the trial. Peripheral blood for TCR sequencing was collected from all dose cohorts at baseline, on cycle 4 day 1, and on cycle 7 day 1. The samples were drawn from a first-in-human, open-label, multicenter phase I dose-escalation trial of ivuxolimab. Adults with locally advanced or metastatic head and neck squamous cell, hepatocellular, melanoma or renal cell carcinoma were enrolled in the trial. CD4+ and CD8+ T cells were sorted separately from peripheral blood before TCR sequencing. For sequencing of the TCRbeta CDR3 region, genomic DNA was extracted from the sorted cells. The immunoSEQ Assay was used to sequence the TCRbeta CDR3 regions. In its TCRdb copy, this immuneACCESS table keeps in-frame sequences only and misses some clones. Where compared with another copy, unresolved V genes explain less than half of these, and the others have no known cause. Recorded for this sample are about 45,000 clones; roughly 82% of them occurred a single time. Jointly, the top ten make up around 2.7% of the sample.

The chain is encoded by TRBV4-1 joined to TRBJ2-7; the D gene is tentatively TRBD1 or TRBD2, each matching 5 bases. Sample: CD4+ or CD8+ T cells sorted from blood, taken in a trial of the OX40 agonist ivuxolimab. The sequence derives from an adult with an advanced solid tumor such as melanoma, head and neck, liver or kidney cancer. The CDR3 region reads CASSQEGVRGQYF. DNA sequence: TGCGCCAGCAGCCAAGAGGGGGTGAGGGGGCAGTACTTC.